What follows describes a single T cell receptor beta chain. Assay used: immunoSEQ multiplex PCR; TCRdb lists only in-frame clones, some missing. This table has roughly 120,000 clones, more than 60% appearing once. The data derive from a study of blood T cell repertoires in COVID-19. Germline trimming cut 2 bases from V and 10 bases from J; bases unmatched to any gene: 6. CDR3 length equals 15 residues. The germline gives CDR1 LGHNA, CDR2 YSLEER. The V and J genes are TRBV4-3 and TRBJ1-6; 9 bases map to TRBD1. The clonotype comes from a man between 65 and 80 years old with acute or convalescent COVID-19. What was sequenced was peripheral blood. Written as DNA, the CDR3 is TGCGCCAGCAGCCAAAGGGACAGGGATGCCTCACCCCTCCACTTT. This encodes CASSQRDRDASPLHF.